These 30 T cell receptor beta chains share one sample of origin, sequenced in a study of blood T cells in healthy people across ages (dated by TCRdb to between 2014 and 2016). Library preparation was by 5' RACE. Sequencing used an Illumina HiSeq 2500. A second 7 to 11 cycle PCR used a sample-barcoded 5' primer and a J-beta primer mix. Through fastp at Q25 and MiXCR, TCRdb rebuilt clones from the public reads, retaining in-frame beta chains. Rows with one shared CDR3 protein collapse into an entry with the most common genes and DNA. For this sample the table gives about 1.1 million distinct CDR3 sequences, of which roughly two fifths were detected only once. The top ten constitute around 14% of the sample. The sample was blood. These receptors originate from a man between 18 and 29 years old in good health.

In this sample, this clonotype turned up a few times. CDR3 loop: CASSQDEAGPNQPQHF. In DNA, the CDR3 is TGCGCCAGCAGCCAAGATGAGGCAGGGCCCAATCAGCCCCAGCATTTT. The chain uses TRBV4-1 and TRBJ1-5; D is perhaps TRBD1 (5 bases). The CDR3 covers 16 residues. V dropped 0 bases and J dropped 3 bases, with 12 bases sitting between them. CDR1 MGHRA and CDR2 YSYEKL come from the germline V gene.

The chain has TRBV27 and TRBJ1-1; maybe TRBD1 (6 bases). This CDR3 has 15 residues. The V and J ends lost 2 bases and 0 bases respectively, with 10 bases between them. The germline gives CDR1 MNHEY, CDR2 SMNVEV (reference sequence). DNA of the CDR3: TGTGCCAGCAGTTTAAATGGGGGCGTGAACACTGAAGCTTTCTTT. This sequence encodes CASSLNGGVNTEAFF.

The chain links TRBV20-1 to TRBJ1-2, with D perhaps TRBD1 (5 bases). CDR3 size: 15 residues. The ends were cut back, 0 bases at V and 3 bases at J, with 14 bases in the middle. The germline gives CDR1 DFQATT, CDR2 SNEGSKA (reference sequence). In DNA form, the CDR3 reads TGCAGTGCTAGAGATCTGGGCAGGGTAGACTATGGCTACACCTTC. Amino acids: CSARDLGRVDYGYTF.

CDR3 amino acids: CASSQDYQRGLSYEQYF. CDR3 in DNA: TGTGCCAGCAGCCAAGACTACCAGCGGGGGCTGTCCTACGAGCAGTACTTC. The J gene is TRBJ2-7, the V gene TRBV3-1; TRBD2 agrees at 8 bases. The germline V gene has CDR1 LGHDT and CDR2 YNNKEL (reference sequence). J gave up 1 base and V 0 bases, and 8 bases lay outside the gene matches. The CDR3 contains 17 residues.

This clonotype was found a few times. The gene calls are TRBV5-1 and TRBJ1-4; perhaps TRBD1 as D (6 bases). Between the trimmed V and J ends, which lost 4 bases and 7 bases, there was a span of 11 bases. CDR1 and CDR2 (germline): SGHRS, YFSETQ. CDR3 length: 13 residues. The CDR3 protein is CASSLGASEKLFF. As DNA, the CDR3 is TGCGCCAGCAGCCTGGGGGCGAGTGAAAAACTGTTTTTT.

The chain uses TRBV25-1 and TRBJ2-1, with TRBD2 identical over 8 bases. The CDR3 has 17 amino acids. With V trimmed by 1 base and J by 3 bases, 8 bases remained unmatched. CDR1 and CDR2 (germline): MGHDK, SYGVNS. Written as DNA, the CDR3 is TGTGCCAGCAGTGAATTGGGGGGCGGGGGGAGCTACAATGAGCAGTTCTTC. It codes for CASSELGGGGSYNEQFF.

This clonotype showed up just a few times. The rearrangement joins TRBV20-1 to TRBJ2-5; D uncertain. Per the germline V gene, CDR1 is DFQATT and CDR2 is SNEGSKA (reference sequence). This CDR3 has 15 residues. V was cut by 5 bases and J by 0 bases, with 16 bases left in between. In DNA, the CDR3 is TGCAGTGCTGTAAAGGAAAATCTGTACCAAGAGACCCAGTACTTC. Residues: CSAVKENLYQETQYF.

The chain joins TRBV10-3 to TRBJ2-2; 10 positions match TRBD1. Looked up from germline, CDR1 is ENHRY and CDR2 is SYGVKD. The CDR3 consists of 15 residues. J was trimmed by 3 bases and V by 6 bases; bases with no gene match: 4. In DNA form, the CDR3 reads TGTGCCATCAGGGGGACAGGGGAGGACACCGGGGAGCTGTTTTTT. This gives the protein CAIRGTGEDTGELFF.

The chain links TRBV20-1 to TRBJ1-2; TRBD1 matches at 7 bases. Germline values: CDR1 DFQATT, CDR2 SNEGSKA (reference sequence). Trimming at V came to 0 bases and at J to 4 bases, leaving 11 bases not matched to a gene. The CDR3 is made up of 16 amino acids. The CDR3 nucleotides read TGCAGTGCTAGAGATCGAGACAGGGCCCTCCCCTATGGCTACACCTTC. Its translation: CSARDRDRALPYGYTF.

This clonotype was seen a handful of times. A read error may produce the germline difference seen at one junction end. The chain combines TRBV20-1 with TRBJ1-4, with 8 bases matching TRBD1. The CDR3 totals 14 residues. Germline-derived CDR1 and CDR2 are DFQATT and SNEGSKA (reference sequence). This CDR3 reads CIAVSGGVGEKLFF. The CDR3 DNA reads TGCATTGCTGTCTCAGGGGGCGTTGGTGAAAAACTGTTTTTT.

The chain combines TRBV6-6 with TRBJ2-5; D might be TRBD1 (6 bases). V gave up 6 bases and J gave up 5 bases, with 16 bases separating them. Germline CDR1 MNHNY, CDR2 SVGAGI (reference sequence). The CDR3 has 14 amino acids. CDR3 region: CASSRDKRIETQYF. The CDR3 bases are TGTGCCAGCAGCCGGGACAAGAGGATCGAGACCCAGTACTTC.

The gene calls are TRBV15 and TRBJ1-1; D may be TRBD1 (5 bases). Trimming shortened V by 2 bases and J by 3 bases, and 13 bases separated the two germline ends. The germline V gene encodes CDR1 LNHNV and CDR2 YYDKDF (reference sequence). The CDR3 extends over 15 amino acids. CDR3 nucleotide sequence: TGTGCCACCAGCAGATACGACGGAGGGGACACTGAAGCTTTCTTT. Translation gives CATSRYDGGDTEAFF.

The chain links TRBV19 to TRBJ1-2; weak D call: TRBD1 (6 bases). The V end lost 2 bases, the J end lost 1 base, and 11 bases lay between the germline ends. This CDR3 spans 15 amino acids. Germline V gene sequence: CDR1 LNHDA, CDR2 SQIVND (reference sequence). In DNA, the CDR3 is TGTGCCAGTAGTATACCTGACAGGTATAACTATGGCTACACCTTC. Its protein product is CASSIPDRYNYGYTF. Together with reference TRBV19 and TRBJ1-2, the CDR3 gives the full variable domain: DGGITQSPKYLFRKEGQNVTLSCEQNLNHDAMYWYRQDPGQGLRLIYYSQIVNDFQKGDIAEGYSVSREKKESFPLTVTSAQKNPTAFYLCASSIPDRYNYGYTFGSGTRLTVV.

The CDR3 loop reads CASSQDSAGGRTDTQYF. CDR3 nucleotides: TGCGCCAGCAGCCAAGATTCGGCAGGGGGGAGGACAGATACGCAGTATTTT. The chain joins TRBV4-3 to TRBJ2-3, with a weak D call TRBD1 (7 bases). Per the germline V gene, CDR1 is LGHNA and CDR2 is YSLEER. Trimming shortened V by 0 bases and J by 3 bases, and 16 bases separated the two germline ends. This CDR3 is 17 amino acids long.

This chain joins TRBV15 and TRBJ1-2, with D hard to call. The CDR3 length is 14 residues. Deletions cut 1 base from V and 2 bases from J, with 8 bases between. Germline CDR1 is LNHNV and CDR2 is YYDKDF (reference sequence). CDR3 bases: TGTGCCACCAGCAGAGGGAAGGCGAACTATGGCTACACCTTC. Its translation is CATSRGKANYGYTF.

Only a few counts were recorded for this clonotype. The rearrangement joins TRBV28 to TRBJ2-5, with 10 bases matching TRBD2. V was clipped by 6 bases and J by 11 bases; unmatched bases: 9. This CDR3 region has 13 residues. Germline V gene sequence: CDR1 MDHEN, CDR2 SYDVKM. CDR3 DNA: TGTGCCAGCAGCCGGACTAGCGGCAATGAGCAGTACTTC. Amino acids: CASSRTSGNEQYF.

The genes are TRBV30 and TRBJ2-5; tentative D call: TRBD2 (5 bases). The V end was cut by 0 bases, the J end by 7 bases, with 15 bases between. This CDR3 has 14 amino acids. Germline V CDR1 and CDR2: GTSNPN, SVGIG (reference sequence). CDR3 protein: CAWSVRTARGTQYF. In DNA form, the CDR3 reads TGTGCCTGGAGTGTACGGACCGCCCGGGGGACCCAGTACTTC.

The chain couples TRBV12-3 or TRBV12-4 to TRBJ1-6; D remains ambiguous. The V gene lost 4 bases and the J gene lost 0 bases, with 10 bases spanning the gap. The CDR3 runs to 16 residues. Written as DNA, the CDR3 is TGTGCCAGCAGTTCCCGGACGAGCTCCTATAATTCACCCCTCCACTTT. This codes for CASSSRTSSYNSPLHF.

This clonotype was seen many times. The gene calls are TRBV4-3 and TRBJ1-4, with D possibly matching TRBD1 (5 bases). The CDR3 spans 15 residues. CDR1 and CDR2 from the germline V gene are LGHNA and YSLEER. The ends were cut back, 2 bases at V and 2 bases at J, with 9 bases in the middle. The CDR3 DNA reads TGCGCCAGCAGCCAACAGGGAAGCACTAATGAAAAACTGTTTTTT. Residues: CASSQQGSTNEKLFF.

This clonotype has at least ten counts. The chain recombines TRBV20-1 with TRBJ1-2; perhaps TRBD1 as D (6 bases). Germline-derived CDR1 and CDR2 are DFQATT and SNEGSKA (reference sequence). Trimming took off 2 bases at V and 5 bases at J, with 21 bases between the two ends. The CDR3 extends over 16 amino acids. CDR3 protein: CSARSVSGAEAYGYTF. CDR3 nucleotides: TGCAGTGCTAGATCGGTATCAGGGGCCGAAGCTTATGGCTACACCTTC.

A few counts support this clonotype. This chain links TRBV3-1 with TRBJ1-1; no definite D call. The CDR3 has 14 amino acids. The ends were cut back, 4 bases at V and 5 bases at J, with 14 bases in the middle. The germline V gene has CDR1 LGHDT and CDR2 YNNKEL (reference sequence). CDR3 sequence reads: CASSPGGIRTEAFF. As DNA, the CDR3 is TGTGCCAGCAGCCCCGGCGGGATAAGGACTGAAGCTTTCTTT. The full variable domain, in which reference TRBV3-1 and TRBJ1-1 provide the parts outside the CDR3, is DTAVSQTPKYLVTQMGNDKSIKCEQNLGHDTMYWYKQDSKKFLKIMFSYNNKELIINETVPNRFSPKSPDKAHLNLHINSLELGDSAVYFCASSPGGIRTEAFFGQGTRLTVV.

This chain uses TRBV20-1 with TRBJ2-3; the D call may be TRBD1 or TRBD2 (5 bases each). V lost 6 bases to trimming and J lost 4 bases, with 17 bases between them. CDR1 is DFQATT, CDR2 SNEGSKA, per germline (reference sequence). This CDR3 comprises 14 residues. The CDR3 DNA is TGCAGTGCCCCAGTAAGGGGCGGGCCAGATACGCAGTATTTT. This gives the protein CSAPVRGGPDTQYF.

The V call is TRBV4-3, the J call TRBJ1-4; the match to TRBD1 covers 9 bases. This CDR3 has 15 amino acids. Germline V gives CDR1 LGHNA, CDR2 YSLEER. V lost 4 bases to trimming and J lost 2 bases; unmatched junction nucleotides: 2. CDR3 nucleotides: TGCGCCAGCAGCCCGACAGGGGGGACTAATGAAAAACTGTTTTTT. Translating gives CASSPTGGTNEKLFF.

The chain joins TRBV5-5 to TRBJ2-1, with 7 positions matching TRBD2. The CDR3 is made up of 15 amino acids. Germline CDR1 SGHKS, CDR2 YYEKEE (reference sequence). With V trimmed by 4 bases and J by 9 bases, 13 bases remained unmatched. CDR3 DNA: TGTGCCAGCAGCCGGCGGGGGATGGATGGCGGTGAGCAGTTCTTC. Translated: CASSRRGMDGGEQFF.

The J gene is TRBJ2-1, the V gene TRBV5-1; a possible D gene is TRBD1 (5 bases). CDR3 length equals 13 residues. V was shortened by 4 bases and J by 8 bases, with 13 bases between the two germline ends. Germline assignment: CDR1 SGHRS and CDR2 YFSETQ. The CDR3 loop reads CASSPQGIDEQFF. In DNA, the CDR3 is TGCGCCAGCAGCCCGCAGGGAATCGATGAGCAGTTCTTC.

The rearrangement joins TRBV2 to TRBJ2-7; weak D call: TRBD1 (7 bases). This CDR3 is built from 13 residues. The germline V gene has CDR1 SNHLY and CDR2 FYNNEI. V lost 7 bases, J lost 5 bases, and 15 bases lay in between. The CDR3 sequence is CASIGRGVHEQYF. The DNA for the CDR3 is TGTGCCAGCATAGGCAGGGGGGTTCACGAGCAGTACTTC.

This clonotype was seen only a few times. The V and J genes are TRBV11-1 and TRBJ1-1; D is perhaps TRBD1 (6 bases). This CDR3 region has 15 residues. Germline CDR1 is SGHAT and CDR2 is FQDESV (reference sequence). With 2 bases removed from V and 5 bases from J, the gap between germline ends came to 15 bases. The CDR3 region is CASSLIGQKRTEAFF. In DNA, the CDR3 is TGTGCCAGCAGCTTAATTGGACAGAAAAGGACTGAAGCTTTCTTT.

J is TRBJ1-6 and V is TRBV20-1; 8 nucleotides agree with TRBD1. The junction had 10 bases not matched to a gene; V was cut back by 3 bases and J by 9 bases. Per germline, CDR1 DFQATT and CDR2 SNEGSKA (reference sequence). The CDR3 spans 15 residues. The CDR3 nucleotides are TGCAGTGCTAGGTTGGGACAGGATATCGGTTCACCCCTCCACTTT. Translated: CSARLGQDIGSPLHF.

The chain uses TRBV7-2 and TRBJ2-2; 15 bases are a match to TRBD2. Germline V CDR1 and CDR2: SGHTA, FQGNSA. Trimming cost V 3 bases and J 3 bases; bases outside gene matches: 8. The CDR3 is 19 residues long. The CDR3 nucleotides are TGTGCCAGCAGCTTTCCCGGACTAGCGGGGGGGCCAGACACCGGGGAGCTGTTTTTT. This sequence encodes CASSFPGLAGGPDTGELFF.

This sequence joins TRBV3-1 and TRBJ1-1; the D is unclear. The CDR3 totals 13 residues. Germline loops: CDR1 LGHDT, CDR2 YNNKEL (reference sequence). V lost 1 base and J lost 4, with 7 bases in between. Here the CDR3 DNA reads TGTGCCAGCAGCCAAGTCGTGGGCACTGAAGCTTTCTTT. It encodes CASSQVVGTEAFF.